A single sample is the source of the 9 T cell receptor beta chains below, sequenced in a study of cytotoxic CD8 clonotypes in ibrutinib-treated CLL. Clones were read by immunoSEQ multiplex PCR, and TCRdb kept only the in-frame ones, dropping some. Of 150,000 or so clones in the sample, about four fifths are singletons; the top ten hold 9.5% to 15%. The sample was PBMCs, taken after 12 months of ibrutinib treatment. These receptors were taken from a human donor with chronic lymphocytic leukemia.

This clone was observed a single time. CDR3 loop: CASSGAAVIEQFF. The CDR3 DNA reads as TGTGCCAGCAGCGGAGCGGCGGTTATTGAGCAGTTCTTC. The chain recombines TRBV9 with TRBJ2-1; tentatively, D is TRBD2 (5 bases). The CDR3 spans 13 residues. The V end was cut by 3 bases, the J end by 9 bases, with 13 bases between. Looked up from germline, CDR1 is SGDLS and CDR2 is YYNGEE.

This chain uses TRBV5-1 with TRBJ1-2; possible D gene TRBD1, 5 bases. V lost 0 bases to trimming and J lost 5 bases, with 11 bases between them. This CDR3 region has 14 residues. The germline CDR1 and CDR2 sequences are SGHRS and YFSETQ. DNA of the CDR3: TGCGCCAGCAGCTTGGATCAGGGTCGGTATGGCTACACCTTC. This encodes CASSLDQGRYGYTF.

This sequence joins TRBV2 and TRBJ1-5; D call uncertain. Trimming took off 6 bases at V and 0 bases at J, with 6 bases between the two ends. Germline-derived CDR1 and CDR2 are SNHLY and FYNNEI. The CDR3 is made up of 13 amino acids. The CDR3 protein is CASRWDSNQPQHF. As DNA, the CDR3 is TGTGCCAGCAGGTGGGATAGCAATCAGCCCCAGCATTTT.

This clone came up once. The genes are TRBV5-1 and TRBJ2-7; D perhaps matches TRBD1 (6 bases). Germline V gene sequence: CDR1 SGHRS, CDR2 YFSETQ. Trimming left V 3 bases short and J 2 bases short, with 15 bases between. This CDR3 has 15 amino acids. Here the CDR3 reads CASSSTGTSAYEQYF. The CDR3 DNA is TGCGCCAGCAGCTCTACCGGGACAAGTGCCTACGAGCAGTACTTC.

The rearrangement uses TRBV5-1 and TRBJ2-5, with D possibly matching TRBD2 (6 bases). The CDR3 is made up of 15 amino acids. The V end was cut by 4 bases, the J end by 5 bases, with 18 bases between. CDR1 SGHRS and CDR2 YFSETQ come from the germline V gene. CDR3 region: CASSALGSGGETQYF. The CDR3 coding sequence is TGCGCCAGCAGCGCCCTGGGGAGCGGAGGGGAGACCCAGTACTTC. Complete variable domain (other parts from reference TRBV5-1 and TRBJ2-5): KAGVTQTPRYLIKTRGQQVTLSCSPISGHRSVSWYQQTPGQGLQFLFEYFSETQRNKGNFPGRFSGRQFSNSRSEMNVSTLELGDSALYLCASSALGSGGETQYFGPGTRLLVL.

This sequence joins TRBV11-2 and TRBJ2-1; TRBD1 matches 7 bases. Per germline, CDR1 SGHAT and CDR2 FQNNGV. The CDR3 length is 16 residues. J lost 5 bases, V lost 3 bases, and 10 bases had no gene match. In nucleotides, the CDR3 is TGTGCCAGCAGCTTGCGTGGATCGGGACAGAACAATGAGCAGTTCTTC. Protein sequence: CASSLRGSGQNNEQFF.

The table lists this clone with a count of one. The rearrangement joins TRBV6-5 to TRBJ2-2, with D tentatively TRBD2 (6 bases). V lost 11 bases to trimming and J lost 4 bases, with 14 bases between them. The CDR3 has 13 residues. CDR1 and CDR2 (germline): MNHEY, SVGAGI. Here the CDR3 DNA reads TGTGCCGCTTTAGCGGCAGTCACCGGGGAGCTGTTTTTT. It is translated as CAALAAVTGELFF.

The V and J genes are TRBV5-1 and TRBJ2-1; 8 bases align to TRBD1. Germline CDR1 is SGHRS and CDR2 is YFSETQ. The CDR3 is made up of 15 amino acids. Trimming removed 4 bases from V and 4 bases from J; junction bases left unmatched: 7. Written as DNA, the CDR3 is TGCGCCAGCAGCCCAGGACAGGGTCGGTACAATGAGCAGTTCTTC. Translation: CASSPGQGRYNEQFF.

The chain couples TRBV2 to TRBJ2-3, with 9 bases that match TRBD2. The J segment lost 7 bases and the V segment lost 4 bases, leaving 12 bases of the junction unmatched. The germline gives CDR1 SNHLY, CDR2 FYNNEI. This CDR3 spans 16 amino acids. CDR3 loop: CASSVSQSASGNTQYF. CDR3 nucleotides: TGTGCCAGCAGTGTGTCCCAGTCGGCTAGCGGGAATACGCAGTATTTT.